This T cell receptor (beta chain) was observed in a study of CD8 T cells in ankylosing spondylitis. Study results and limitations: According to the report, clones linked to the disease were significantly enriched in matched synovial fluid samples taken from ankylosing spondylitis patients.

The CDR3 loop spans 13 amino acids. Trimming cost V 4 bases and J 7 bases, with 14 bases left between them. Germline values: CDR1 DFQATT, CDR2 SNEGSKA (reference sequence). In the case of this clonotype: The antigen is unknown.

TCRdb passed the 5' RACE reads through MiXCR, listing each CDR3 protein once. The sample carries roughly 180,000 distinct CDR3 sequences, 9.5% to 15% recorded once. The material sequenced was blood, either unsorted or a sorted T cell fraction (not recorded which). The clonotype comes from a male donor with ankylosing spondylitis or in good health (not recorded which). V and J are TRBV20-1 and TRBJ2-1, with D tentatively TRBD1 or TRBD2 (6 bases each). CDR3 bases: TGCAGTGCTACACTCACAGGGAGGAATGAGCAGTTCTTC. Its protein product is CSATLTGRNEQFF.